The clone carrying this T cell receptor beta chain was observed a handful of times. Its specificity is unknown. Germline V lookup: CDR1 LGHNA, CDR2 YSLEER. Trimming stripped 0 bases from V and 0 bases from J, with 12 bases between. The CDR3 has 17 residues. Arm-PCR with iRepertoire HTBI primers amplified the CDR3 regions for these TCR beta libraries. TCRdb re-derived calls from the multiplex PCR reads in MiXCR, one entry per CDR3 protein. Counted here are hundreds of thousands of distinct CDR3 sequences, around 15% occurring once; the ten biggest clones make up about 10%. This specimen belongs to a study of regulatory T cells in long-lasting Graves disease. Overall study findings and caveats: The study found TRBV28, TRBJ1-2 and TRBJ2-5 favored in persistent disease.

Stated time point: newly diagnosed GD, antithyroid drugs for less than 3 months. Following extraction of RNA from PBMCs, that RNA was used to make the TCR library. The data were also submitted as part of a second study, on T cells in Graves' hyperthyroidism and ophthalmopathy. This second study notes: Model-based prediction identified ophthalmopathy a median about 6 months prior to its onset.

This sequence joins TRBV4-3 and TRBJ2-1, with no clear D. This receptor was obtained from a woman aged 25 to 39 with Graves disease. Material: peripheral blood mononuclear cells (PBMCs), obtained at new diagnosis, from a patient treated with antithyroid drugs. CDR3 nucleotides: TGCGCCAGCAGCCAAGATCGCAACCAGAACTCCTACAATGAGCAGTTCTTC. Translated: CASSQDRNQNSYNEQFF.